This T cell receptor (beta chain) appears in the sequencing data of a study of blood T cell repertoires in COVID-19. Data came from immunoSEQ multiplex PCR; TCRdb stores just in-frame clones and leaves some out. This table has 150,000 to 200,000 clones, about 89% appearing once. Trimming pared 6 bases from V and 8 bases from J, leaving 13 bases between. The CDR3 sequence is 12 residues long. The sequenced sample was peripheral blood. The TCR originated in a man between 65 and 85 years old with acute or convalescent COVID-19. The V and J genes are TRBV12-3 or TRBV12-4 and TRBJ1-2, with D tentatively TRBD1 (5 bases). CDR3 loop: CASRRAGIGYTF. DNA of the CDR3: TGTGCCAGCAGAAGGGCAGGGATAGGCTACACCTTC.